What follows are 14 T cell receptor beta chains derived from one specimen sequenced in a study of shared clonotypes between healthy human individuals. Some clones are missing from TCRdb's copy, which holds only in-frame ones; the method was immunoSEQ multiplex PCR. The data contain about 2.2 million clones, around 95% of them seen just once; the ten biggest clones take up more than 1.5%. Naivety among CD8 cells was defined by CD45RO negativity and positive CCR7 selection, thereby excluding terminally differentiated effector memory CD45RA+ cells. Sequenced sample: naive CD8+ T cells from PBMCs. The receptors shown here come from a man aged 18 to 30 in good health. Some clones in this sample may be carry-over from other donors' samples.

The CDR3 spells CASSPSSVEAFF. The DNA for the CDR3 is TGTGCCAGCAGCCCATCGTCGGTTGAAGCTTTCTTT. This sequence joins TRBV7-9 and TRBJ1-1; D not resolved. The V gene's germline CDR1 is SEHNR and CDR2 FQNEAQ (reference sequence). The V end was cut by 5 bases, the J end by 7 bases, with 11 bases between. The CDR3 extends over 12 amino acids.

The rearrangement uses TRBV7-9 and TRBJ2-2, with 7 bases identical to TRBD1. Germline lookup yields CDR1 SEHNR and CDR2 FQNEAQ (reference sequence). The CDR3 length is 16 residues. The V and J ends lost 5 bases and 6 bases, in that order; junction bases with no gene match: 12. DNA of the CDR3: TGTGCCAGCAGCCCACAGGGGCAGTTCAAGGCCGGGGAGCTGTTTTTT. It specifies CASSPQGQFKAGELFF.

This clone was counted once. The chain employs TRBV9 and TRBJ2-4; tentatively, D is TRBD2 (6 bases). Germline V gene sequence: CDR1 SGDLS, CDR2 YYNGEE. The CDR3 spans 17 residues. V lost 4 bases and J lost 5, with 22 bases in between. The CDR3 loop is CASSPGRQLRIQNIQYF. The DNA of the CDR3 is TGTGCCAGCAGCCCAGGGAGGCAGCTGAGAATCCAAAACATTCAGTACTTC.

The chain uses TRBV19 and TRBJ2-7, with 8 bases matching TRBD1. Germline V gene data show CDR1 as LNHDA and CDR2 as SQIVND (reference sequence). The CDR3 sequence is 15 residues long. Trimming removed 5 bases from V and 4 bases from J; junction bases left unmatched: 10. CDR3 sequence reads: CASSPGQGGGYEQYF. The CDR3 coding sequence is TGTGCCAGTAGTCCAGGACAGGGCGGTGGGTACGAGCAGTACTTC.

The chain links TRBV7-9 to TRBJ2-1, with a possible D match to TRBD1 (5 bases). CDR1 is SEHNR and CDR2 is FQNEAQ in the germline V gene (reference sequence). The CDR3 runs 17 residues. Deletions cut 5 bases from V and 7 bases from J, with 24 bases between. CDR3 coding DNA: TGTGCCAGCAGCGCGCGACAGACAGAATTCCTGGGGAATGAGCAGTTCTTC. Amino acids: CASSARQTEFLGNEQFF. Combining the CDR3 with reference TRBV7-9 and TRBJ2-1 gives the whole variable domain DTGVSQNPRHKITKRGQNVTFRCDPISEHNRLYWYRQTLGQGPEFLTYFQNEAQLEKSRLLSDRFSAERPKGSFSTLEIQRTEQGDSAMYLCASSARQTEFLGNEQFFGPGTRLTVL.

The V call is TRBV2, the J call TRBJ2-5; 10 nucleotides match TRBD2. After removal of 7 bases from V and 0 bases from J, the junction contained 17 bases not matched to a gene. Germline V CDR1 and CDR2: SNHLY, FYNNEI. The CDR3 has 19 amino acids. The CDR3 sequence: CASTPGRTSGPAYQETQYF. In DNA form, the CDR3 reads TGTGCCAGCACTCCGGGCCGGACTAGCGGACCAGCGTACCAAGAGACCCAGTACTTC.

The chain is built from TRBV7-9 and TRBJ1-3; 7 nucleotides align to TRBD1. With V trimmed by 7 bases and J by 0 bases, 6 bases remained unmatched. The CDR3 covers 15 residues. Germline V lookup: CDR1 SEHNR, CDR2 FQNEAQ (reference sequence). CDR3: CASTSGQYSGNTIYF. CDR3 nucleotides: TGTGCCAGCACCTCGGGACAGTACTCTGGAAACACCATATATTTT.

A word on this clone: At the DNA level, this CDR3 is encoded by other sequences in the same sample as well. This chain uses TRBV13 with TRBJ2-5; D is perhaps TRBD2 (6 bases). The germline V gene has CDR1 PRHDT and CDR2 FYEKMQ (reference sequence). V lost 4 bases, J lost 2 bases, and 11 bases lay in between. This CDR3 has 14 residues. In DNA form, the CDR3 reads TGTGCCAGCAGCTCGGGACTGTCACAAGAGACCCAGTACTTC. This codes for CASSSGLSQETQYF.

The rearrangement uses TRBV11-2 and TRBJ2-2, with TRBD2 identical over 7 bases. The ends lost 4 bases at V and 0 bases at J; junction bases unmatched: 2. CDR3 size: 15 residues. Per germline, CDR1 SGHAT and CDR2 FQNNGV. CDR3 protein: CASSSGTTNTGELFF. CDR3 nucleotides: TGTGCCAGCAGCTCCGGGACTACGAACACCGGGGAGCTGTTTTTT.

The V call is TRBV27, the J call TRBJ2-7; TRBD1 or TRBD2 may be the D gene (6 bases each). Germline V gene sequence: CDR1 MNHEY, CDR2 SMNVEV (reference sequence). The CDR3 has 15 residues. The V and J ends lost 3 bases and 5 bases respectively, with 17 bases between them. CDR3 residues: CASSFLGGPGDEQYF. CDR3 bases: TGTGCCAGCAGTTTCCTCGGGGGCCCCGGAGACGAGCAGTACTTC.

CDR3 in amino acids: CASGPGNTIYF. CDR3 nucleotide sequence: TGTGCCTCGGGGCCTGGAAACACCATATATTTT. The chain uses TRBV30 and TRBJ1-3; the D gene is possibly TRBD1 (5 bases). This CDR3 contains 11 residues. CDR1 is GTSNPN, CDR2 SVGIG, per germline (reference sequence). Trimming left V 7 bases short and J 2 bases short, with 6 bases between.

This clone has a single count. The chain uses TRBV4-1 and TRBJ2-6, with D hard to call. The germline gives CDR1 MGHRA, CDR2 YSYEKL. CDR3 size: 15 residues. V shed 1 base and J shed 0 bases, with 4 bases lying between them. DNA of the CDR3: TGCGCCAGCAGCCAAGCCCCCTCTGGGGCCAACGTCCTGACTTTC. Translated, it gives CASSQAPSGANVLTF.

The sample holds one count of this clone. The chain carries TRBV19 and TRBJ2-7; maybe TRBD2 (7 bases). Trimming pared 7 bases from V and 0 bases from J, leaving 10 bases between. The CDR3 contains 13 residues. In germline, CDR1 is LNHDA, CDR2 SQIVND (reference sequence). DNA for the CDR3: TGTGCCAGTAAGGGGGGGTCCTCCTACGAGCAGTACTTC. Protein: CASKGGSSYEQYF.

This clone has a handful of counts. V and J are TRBV28 and TRBJ1-1, with D possibly matching TRBD1 (5 bases). Germline values: CDR1 MDHEN, CDR2 SYDVKM. The CDR3 totals 12 residues. The V end lost 1 base, the J end lost 7 bases, and 7 bases lay between the germline ends. For the CDR3, the DNA is TGTGCCAGCAGTTTATCAGGGCGTGAAGCTTTCTTT. Its protein product is CASSLSGREAFF.